The source of this T cell receptor beta chain is a study of CD8+ T cells in alopecia areata. Study at large: Skin from roughly 6-13-month-old C3H/HeJ graft donors with spontaneous alopecia went to approximately 6-10-week-old female C3H/HeJ mice.

After isolation, RNA underwent reverse transcription to generate cDNA as the sequencing template. Profiling relied on immunoSEQ multiplex PCR, and the TCRdb table lists in-frame clones only, not all of them. Reported are more than 90,000 clones, none seen only once; the ten largest carry about 19%. In this sample, this clone turned up a few times. The antigen remains undetermined. Here the gene names and germline are mouse. The read terminates 4 residues before the CDR3 end, so the remaining end is supplied by the germline J gene. Notes on the study in general: In patients, TCRs were shared less clearly than in mice, and HLA may possibly be involved. Normal scalp had lower clonality than lesional scalp, with alopecia totalis/universalis lesions showing this most strongly.

The CDR3 spans 15 residues. Between the trimmed V and J ends, which lost 4 bases and 0 bases, there was a span of 10 bases. In germline, CDR1 is NSQYPW, CDR2 LRSPGD (reference sequence). Sample: lesional skin. The TCR was taken from a C3H/HeJ mouse with alopecia areata. Mouse MHC haplotype: H2-k. The chain employs TRBV1 and TRBJ2-1; TRBD1 might be the D (6 bases). The CDR3 loop is CTCSEDSLNYAEQFF. The covered CDR3 bases are TGCACCTGCAGTGAGGACAGCCTTAACTATGCT.